The 19 T cell receptor beta chains below all came from one sample that was sequenced in a study of cytomegalovirus exposure and HLA in healthy donors. The study ran its PCR with 60 Vbeta and 13 Jbeta primers. Profiled with immunoSEQ multiplex PCR; TCRdb holds only in-frame clones, not every one. This table has over 150,000 clones, around 84% appearing once. The specimen sequenced was PBMCs. Every receptor here comes from a boy aged 2-15 years in good health and CMV-seronegative.

The chain joins TRBV28 to TRBJ1-2; 9 nucleotides match TRBD1. The CDR3 extends over 14 amino acids. With 6 bases clipped from V and 7 bases from J, the junction kept 9 bases outside the gene matches. From germline, CDR1 is MDHEN and CDR2 SYDVKM. The CDR3 is CASRSGTGKAGYTF. The CDR3 DNA reads as TGTGCCAGCAGATCCGGGACAGGGAAGGCTGGCTACACCTTC.

Comments on this clone: This same CDR3 is encoded by further DNA sequences in the sample. The chain couples TRBV5-4 to TRBJ1-1, with 9 bases fitting TRBD1. The CDR3 contains 14 residues. Per germline, CDR1 SGHNT and CDR2 YYREEE (reference sequence). Trimming removed 0 bases from V and 5 bases from J; junction bases left unmatched: 2. CDR3: CASSLGTGDTEAFF. The CDR3 DNA follows: TGTGCCAGCAGCTTGGGGACAGGGGATACTGAAGCTTTCTTT.

J is TRBJ2-3 and V is TRBV7-2, with 9 bases matching TRBD2. J lost 0 bases, V lost 4 bases, and 8 bases had no gene match. The CDR3 length is 17 residues. CDR1 SGHTA and CDR2 FQGNSA come from the germline V gene. CDR3 nucleotide sequence: TGTGCCAGCAGCTCTACCGTAGCGGGGGCTAGCACAGATACGCAGTATTTT. This encodes CASSSTVAGASTDTQYF.

CDR3 sequence (DNA): TGCGCCAGCAGTAACAGTCCCTCTGGAAACACCATATATTTT. Translated: CASSNSPSGNTIYF. V usage is TRBV5-1 and J usage is TRBJ1-3; D unclear. CDR1 is SGHRS, CDR2 YFSETQ, per germline. CDR3 length: 14 amino acids. Deletions cut 5 bases from V and 0 bases from J, with 9 bases between.

The V gene is TRBV27, the J gene TRBJ1-1; 9 bases line up with TRBD1. The CDR3 is made up of 14 amino acids. The ends lost 6 bases at V and 5 bases at J; junction bases unmatched: 7. Germline CDR1 MNHEY, CDR2 SMNVEV (reference sequence). The CDR3 protein is CASRYRGRRTEAFF. CDR3 DNA sequence: TGTGCCAGCAGATACAGGGGGCGTCGGACTGAAGCTTTCTTT.

The genes are TRBV28 and TRBJ1-5, with a weak D call TRBD1 (6 bases). Between the trimmed V and J ends, which lost 5 bases and 4 bases, there was a span of 9 bases. CDR3 length equals 13 residues. Germline values: CDR1 MDHEN, CDR2 SYDVKM. CDR3 amino acids: CASSGQKNQPQHF. The CDR3, as DNA: TGTGCCAGCAGTGGACAGAAAAATCAGCCCCAGCATTTT.

This clone was observed a single time. Here the CDR3 DNA reads TGTGCCAGCAGCGGCAGGGGCTCCTACGAGCAGTACTTC. This encodes CASSGRGSYEQYF. The V gene is TRBV11-3, the J gene TRBJ2-5, with D tentatively TRBD1 (6 bases). With the DNA end fitting TRBJ2-7 better, the J assignment may be wrong. This CDR3 has 13 amino acids. Per the germline V gene, CDR1 is SGHNT and CDR2 is YENEEA.

A word on this clone: One end of the junction varies from germline; a read error may be responsible. The J gene is TRBJ2-3, the V gene TRBV9; TRBD2 matches at 15 bases. The germline gives CDR1 SGDLS, CDR2 YYNGEE. The CDR3 extends over 16 amino acids. In DNA form, the CDR3 reads TGTGCCAGCAGCCCAGGACTAGCGGGAGGGCACATTCATTTGACTTTT. Protein: CASSPGLAGGHIHLTF.

This clone was seen only a few times. CDR3 protein: CSPSGTGSKGQPQHF. The CDR3, as DNA: TGCAGCCCCTCGGGGACAGGGAGCAAGGGGCAGCCCCAGCATTTT. This chain links TRBV29-1 with TRBJ1-5; TRBD1 aligns across 9 bases. J lost 7 bases, V lost 8 bases, and 15 bases had no gene match. CDR3 size: 15 residues. In germline, CDR1 is SQVTM, CDR2 ANQGSEA.

The chain joins TRBV5-6 to TRBJ2-1, with 11 positions matching TRBD2. The CDR3 is 15 residues long. The germline CDR1 and CDR2 sequences are SGHDT and YYEEEE. Trimming cost V 1 base and J 8 bases; bases outside gene matches: 5. This CDR3 reads CASSLLAGGRDEQFF. As DNA, the CDR3 is TGTGCCAGCAGCTTGTTAGCGGGGGGGAGGGATGAGCAGTTCTTC.

A single count supports this clone. The rearrangement links TRBV7-9 to TRBJ2-7, with 7 positions matching TRBD2. The CDR3 has 14 amino acids. V dropped 6 bases and J dropped 5; count of bases not matched to a gene: 10. The germline CDR1 and CDR2 sequences are SEHNR and FQNEAQ (reference sequence). CDR3 sequence (DNA): TGTGCCAGCAGTACCGGGACTACCGTGAACGAGCAGTACTTC. Its protein product is CASSTGTTVNEQYF.

On this clone: One end of the junction fails to match germline, which may point to a read error. The V call is TRBV7-9, the J call TRBJ2-1, with 8 nucleotides matching TRBD2. Looked up from germline, CDR1 is SEHNR and CDR2 is FQNEAQ (reference sequence). The CDR3 is 15 residues long. Written as DNA, the CDR3 is TGTTCCAGCAGCTTAGTCGGGCTAGCGGGTAGTAAGCAGTTCTTC. Its translation: CSSSLVGLAGSKQFF.

V is TRBV15 and J is TRBJ2-2, with D unresolved. This CDR3 is 14 amino acids long. V lost 2 bases and J lost 0, with 4 bases in between. Germline lookup yields CDR1 LNHNV and CDR2 YYDKDF (reference sequence). The CDR3 DNA reads TGTGCCACCAGCAGATTTACGAACACCGGGGAGCTGTTTTTT. Its protein product is CATSRFTNTGELFF.

V usage is TRBV2 and J usage is TRBJ1-4; a weak D match, TRBD1 (6 bases). CDR3 size: 13 residues. Trimming took 8 bases from V and 7 from J, leaving 14 bases between them. The germline V gene has CDR1 SNHLY and CDR2 FYNNEI. CDR3 DNA: TGTGCCAGCGGACCCCCAGGGGTTGAAAAACTGTTTTTT. This translates into CASGPPGVEKLFF.

The V and J genes are TRBV6-1 and TRBJ1-4; D is unclear. The V and J ends lost 8 bases and 5 bases respectively, with 18 bases between them. Germline values: CDR1 MNHNS, CDR2 SASEGT. CDR3 size: 15 residues. The chain's CDR3 is CASGFFLDPNEKLFF. CDR3 sequence (DNA): TGTGCCAGCGGTTTCTTTCTAGACCCAAATGAAAAACTGTTTTTT.

The chain uses TRBV4-1 and TRBJ2-5; 8 bases line up with TRBD2. CDR1 is MGHRA and CDR2 is YSYEKL in the germline V gene. This CDR3 is 17 amino acids long. Germline trimming cut 0 bases from V and 4 bases from J; bases unmatched to any gene: 10. The CDR3 loop reads CASSQDFSGGPRETQYF. The CDR3 DNA sequence: TGCGCCAGCAGCCAAGATTTCTCGGGAGGGCCGCGAGAGACCCAGTACTTC.

The V and J genes are TRBV5-6 and TRBJ2-1, with 12 bases lining up with TRBD2. CDR1 is SGHDT, CDR2 YYEEEE, per germline. V lost 9 bases, J lost 7 bases, and 11 bases stayed unmatched. The CDR3 spans 15 residues. The CDR3 reads CATRSGLAGGNEQFF. The DNA for the CDR3 is TGTGCCACGCGGTCGGGACTAGCGGGTGGGAATGAGCAGTTCTTC.

This clone was detected once. V and J are TRBV28 and TRBJ2-7, with D tentatively TRBD2 (5 bases). Germline values: CDR1 MDHEN, CDR2 SYDVKM. The CDR3 loop spans 13 amino acids. In DNA, the CDR3 is TGTGCTACCAGCGATGAGAGGGTCTACGAGCAGTACTTC. Translation: CATSDERVYEQYF.

The genes are TRBV7-9 and TRBJ1-3; D gene unclear. The V gene lost 1 base and the J gene lost 4 bases, with 8 bases spanning the gap. Germline CDR1 SEHNR, CDR2 FQNEAQ (reference sequence). This CDR3 has 14 residues. CDR3 nucleotides: TGTGCCAGCAGCTTAGGCGGTGTCGGAAACACCATATATTTT. This encodes CASSLGGVGNTIYF.